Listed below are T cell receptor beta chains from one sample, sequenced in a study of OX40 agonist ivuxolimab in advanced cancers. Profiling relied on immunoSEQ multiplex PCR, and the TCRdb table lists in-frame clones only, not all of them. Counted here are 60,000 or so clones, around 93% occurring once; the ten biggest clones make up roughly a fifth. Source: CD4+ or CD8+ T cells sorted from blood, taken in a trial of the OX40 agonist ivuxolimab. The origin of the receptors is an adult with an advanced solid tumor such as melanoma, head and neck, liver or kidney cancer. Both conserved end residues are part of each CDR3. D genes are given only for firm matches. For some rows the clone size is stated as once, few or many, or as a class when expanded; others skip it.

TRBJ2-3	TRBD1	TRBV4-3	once	CASSKRTGGLTDTQYF	TGCGCCAGCAGCAAAAGGACAGGCGGACTGACAGATACGCAGTATTTT
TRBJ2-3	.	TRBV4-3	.	CASSQDRGSGTDTQYF	TGCGCCAGCAGCCAAGATCGGGGTAGCGGCACAGATACGCAGTATTTT
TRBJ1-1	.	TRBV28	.	CASSFMVGTEAFF	TGTGCCAGCAGTTTTATGGTAGGGACTGAAGCTTTCTTT
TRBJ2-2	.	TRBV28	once	CASLHDTGELFF	TGTGCCAGTCTACACGACACCGGGGAGCTGTTTTTT
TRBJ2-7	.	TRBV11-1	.	CASSLGIYGFSSYEQYF	TGTGCCAGCAGCTTAGGAATTTACGGCTTTAGCTCCTACGAGCAGTACTTC
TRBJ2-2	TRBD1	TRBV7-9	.	CASGGQGAGELFF	TGTGCCAGCGGGGGACAGGGGGCCGGGGAGCTGTTTTTT
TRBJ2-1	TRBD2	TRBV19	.	CASSISGAGTSSSSYNEQFF	TGTGCCAGTAGTATTTCGGGGGCCGGGACTAGTTCTAGCTCCTACAATGAGCAGTTCTTC
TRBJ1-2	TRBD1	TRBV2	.	CASSEVSAGGRGYTF	TGTGCCAGCAGTGAAGTTTCGGCAGGGGGTCGGGGCTACACCTTC
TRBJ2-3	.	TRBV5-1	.	CASLPEGATDTQYF	TGCGCCAGCCTGCCGGAGGGAGCGACAGATACGCAGTATTTT
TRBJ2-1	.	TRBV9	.	CASSVEGVGTLYYNEQFF	TGTGCCAGCAGCGTAGAGGGTGTGGGAACACTTTATTACAATGAGCAGTTCTTC
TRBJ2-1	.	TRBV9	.	CASSVGDSRNEQFF	TGTGCTAGCAGCGTGGGGGACTCGCGCAATGAGCAGTTCTTC
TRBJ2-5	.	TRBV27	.	CASSFTVSPQETQYF	TGTGCCAGCAGTTTCACCGTCTCCCCGCAAGAGACCCAGTACTTC
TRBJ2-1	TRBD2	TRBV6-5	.	CASSYTSGRDSEQFF	TGTGCCAGCAGTTACACTAGCGGGAGGGACTCTGAGCAGTTCTTC
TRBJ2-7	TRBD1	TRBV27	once	CASSQQGADGEQYF	TGTGCCAGCAGTCAACAGGGGGCGGATGGGGAGCAGTACTTC
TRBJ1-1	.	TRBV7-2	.	CASIGRGRGSTEAFF	TGTGCCAGCATAGGCAGGGGAAGGGGAAGCACTGAAGCTTTCTTT
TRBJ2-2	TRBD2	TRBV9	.	CASSVELAANTGELFF	TGTGCCAGCAGCGTAGAACTAGCGGCGAACACCGGGGAGCTGTTTTTT
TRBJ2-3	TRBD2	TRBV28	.	CASSALGLAGDQDTQYF	TGTGCCAGCAGTGCCCTGGGACTAGCGGGGGACCAGGATACGCAGTATTTT
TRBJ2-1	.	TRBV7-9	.	CASSSGDLEQFF	TGTGCCAGCAGCTCCGGGGATCTCGAGCAGTTCTTC
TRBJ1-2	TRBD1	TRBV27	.	CASSYRGHGYTF	TGTGCCAGCAGTTATAGGGGGCACGGCTACACCTTC
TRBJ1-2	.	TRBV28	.	CASSPTWPNYGYTF	TGTGCCAGCAGTCCGACATGGCCTAACTATGGCTACACCTTC
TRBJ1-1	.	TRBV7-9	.	CASSYRGAEAFF	TGTGCCAGCAGCTACCGGGGCGCTGAAGCTTTCTTT
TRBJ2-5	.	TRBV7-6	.	CASSPGRYQETQYF	TGTGCCAGCAGCCCGGGGCGGTACCAAGAGACCCAGTACTTC
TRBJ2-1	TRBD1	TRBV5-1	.	CASSQDRQGAYNEQFF	TGCGCCAGCAGCCAAGATAGGCAGGGGGCCTACAATGAGCAGTTCTTC
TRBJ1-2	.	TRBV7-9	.	CASSPYRDPNSNYGYTF	TGTGCCAGCAGCCCGTACAGGGACCCAAACTCTAACTATGGCTACACCTTC
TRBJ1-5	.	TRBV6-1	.	CASSKGYQPQHF	TGTGCCAGCAGTAAAGGGTATCAGCCCCAGCATTTT
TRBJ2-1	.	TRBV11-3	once	CASSVNRAYEQFF	TGTGCCAGCAGCGTTAACAGGGCCTATGAGCAGTTCTTC
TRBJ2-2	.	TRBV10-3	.	CAISGRKANTGELFF	TGTGCCATCAGTGGACGGAAGGCGAACACCGGGGAGCTGTTTTTT
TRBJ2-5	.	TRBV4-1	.	CASSQSGLRNQETQYF	TGCGCCAGCAGCCAATCGGGACTCCGAAACCAAGAGACCCAGTACTTC
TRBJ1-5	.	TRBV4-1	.	CASSGAGVVQPQHF	TGCGCCAGCAGCGGAGCAGGGGTCGTTCAGCCCCAGCATTTT